In its sample, the clone carrying this T cell receptor beta chain was seen a few times. The patients had localized lung adenocarcinoma, a non-small cell subtype. In TCRdb, the PCR reads were re-called with MiXCR into one record per CDR3 protein. The sample includes 5,700 or so distinct CDR3 sequences, less than 80% of them seen just once. This sample stems from a study of CD4 and CD8 cells across lung adenocarcinoma regions. Sequencing was done on a sample of CD4+ T cells from the center of a lung tumor. The clonotype comes from a female donor with lung adenocarcinoma. The CD4 and CD8 labels of this study may be unreliable.

CDR3 sequence: CASRVQAGTSYNEQFF. The CDR3 nucleotides are TGTGCCAGCAGAGTCCAAGCGGGTACATCCTACAATGAGCAGTTCTTC. This chain connects TRBV6-1 to TRBJ2-1, with D tentatively TRBD2 (6 bases). Trimming shortened V by 6 bases and J by 1 base, and 16 bases separated the two germline ends. CDR3 length: 16 amino acids. The germline V gene encodes CDR1 MNHNS and CDR2 SASEGT.